Presented here are 32 T cell receptor beta chains from one specimen sequenced in a study of blood T cell repertoires in COVID-19. The table came from immunoSEQ multiplex PCR; TCRdb's copy has only in-frame clones and leaves some out. The sample contains approximately 210,000 clones, 70% to 90% of which appear only once. Material for sequencing was PBMCs or T cells enriched from blood (not recorded which). Receptors were obtained from a man aged 30 to 39 with acute COVID-19.

The V and J genes are TRBV18 and TRBJ1-5; 7 bases fit TRBD1. Germline CDR1 and CDR2: KGHSH and LQKENI. There are 15 residues in the CDR3. The trim removed 3 bases at V and 3 bases at J, leaving 5 bases unmatched. The CDR3, as DNA: TGTGCCAGCTCACCCCCGGGACAGAACAATCAGCCCCAGCATTTT. Amino acids: CASSPPGQNNQPQHF.

The genes are TRBV14 and TRBJ1-2; D ambiguous. Germline lookup yields CDR1 SGHDN and CDR2 FVKESK. Trimming removed 0 bases at V and 6 bases at J, with 5 bases between. This CDR3 contains 12 residues. CDR3 loop: CASSQDLNGYTF. The CDR3, as DNA: TGTGCCAGCAGCCAAGATCTTAATGGCTACACCTTC.

V gene TRBV18 combines with J gene TRBJ2-7, with D unclear. The V end was cut by 3 bases, the J end by 4 bases, with 13 bases between. The germline V gene encodes CDR1 KGHSH and CDR2 LQKENI. CDR3 length: 14 residues. In DNA form, the CDR3 reads TGTGCCAGCTCACCTTCCGAGGAGCTATACGAGCAGTACTTC. Residues: CASSPSEELYEQYF.

DNA of the CDR3: TGTGCCAGCAGCCTATCAGGGGCCACTGAAGCTTTCTTT. Its protein is CASSLSGATEAFF. The chain couples TRBV7-3 to TRBJ1-1; tentatively, D is TRBD1 (6 bases). V lost 5 bases and J lost 4, with 11 bases in between. Germline-derived CDR1 and CDR2 are SGHTA and FQGTGA. The CDR3 has 13 amino acids.

This clone was counted once. This chain joins TRBV7-9 and TRBJ1-2; maybe TRBD1 (5 bases). The CDR3 runs 14 residues. V lost 4 bases, J lost 2 bases, and 11 bases lay in between. In germline, CDR1 is SEHNR, CDR2 FQNEAQ (reference sequence). The CDR3 region is CASSSLGLNYGYTF. CDR3 coding DNA: TGTGCCAGCAGCTCCCTGGGGCTAAACTATGGCTACACCTTC.

This rearrangement joins TRBV9 to TRBJ1-4; 8 nucleotides align to TRBD1. The CDR3 extends over 14 amino acids. Germline loops: CDR1 SGDLS, CDR2 YYNGEE. The V segment lost 4 bases and the J segment 5 bases; nucleotides outside the gene matches: 4. The CDR3 region has the DNA TGTGCCAGCAGCAGGACAGGGTTCAATGAAAAACTGTTTTTT. It translates to CASSRTGFNEKLFF.

This clone was seen many times. The V and J genes are TRBV12-3 or TRBV12-4 and TRBJ1-1; D call uncertain. The CDR3 length is 13 residues. V was pared by 3 bases and J by 6 bases, with 11 bases between. The CDR3 nucleotides read TGTGCCAGCAGTTTGACGGGAATCGCTGAAGCTTTCTTT. It codes for CASSLTGIAEAFF.

The chain has TRBV29-1 and TRBJ2-7, with 8 bases aligning to TRBD1. Germline V gene lookup returns CDR1 SQVTM and CDR2 ANQGSEA. The CDR3 is made up of 14 amino acids. V gave up 4 bases and J gave up 7 bases; unmatched junction bases: 12. CDR3 DNA sequence: TGCAGCGTTGGAACAGGGGGGACCTGGGGAGAGCAGTACTTC. This translates into CSVGTGGTWGEQYF.

The chain links TRBV19 to TRBJ1-3, with D possibly being TRBD1 (6 bases). The ends were cut back, 9 bases at V and 4 bases at J, with 13 bases in the middle. The CDR3 spans 13 residues. CDR1 is LNHDA and CDR2 is SQIVND in the germline V gene (reference sequence). Here the CDR3 DNA reads TGTGCCAGCACCCTCGGGACAGGAAACACCATATATTTT. It yields the protein CASTLGTGNTIYF.

V gene TRBV27 combines with J gene TRBJ2-7; tentative D call: TRBD2 (5 bases). Germline V lookup: CDR1 MNHEY, CDR2 SMNVEV (reference sequence). This CDR3 region has 14 residues. Trimming took 2 bases from V and 5 from J, leaving 13 bases between them. CDR3 residues: CASSLGSMGHEQYF. CDR3 coding DNA: TGTGCCAGCAGTTTAGGGAGTATGGGCCACGAGCAGTACTTC.

This chain links TRBV9 with TRBJ2-7; D not certain. V lost 0 bases and J 3 bases, leaving 4 bases between the germline ends. This CDR3 comprises 12 residues. Germline lookup yields CDR1 SGDLS and CDR2 YYNGEE. CDR3 sequence reads: CASSVGGYEQYF. CDR3 sequence (DNA): TGTGCCAGCAGCGTAGGAGGCTACGAGCAGTACTTC.

This clone has more than one count but fewer than ten. The chain has TRBV11-1 and TRBJ2-2, with D perhaps matching TRBD2 (5 bases). The germline V gene encodes CDR1 SGHAT and CDR2 FQDESV (reference sequence). Trimming took off 5 bases at V and 5 bases at J, with 9 bases between the two ends. There are 13 residues in the CDR3. The CDR3 region has the DNA TGTGCCAGCAGCCTGGGGAGAACCGGGGAGCTGTTTTTT. It specifies CASSLGRTGELFF.

This clone was seen a few times. The chain recombines TRBV5-4 with TRBJ2-7; unclear D gene. Per the germline V gene, CDR1 is SGHNT and CDR2 is YYREEE (reference sequence). The V and J ends lost 1 base and 7 bases respectively, with 9 bases between them. The CDR3 consists of 12 residues. CDR3 nucleotide sequence: TGTGCCAGCAGCTTGTCGGGTAGGGAGCAGTACTTC. Translated, it gives CASSLSGREQYF. The entire variable domain, with the rest obtained from reference TRBV5-4 and TRBJ2-7, is as follows: ETGVTQSPTHLIKTRGQQVTLRCSSQSGHNTVSWYQQALGQGPQFIFQYYREEENGRGNFPPRFSGLQFPNYSSELNVNALELDDSALYLCASSLSGREQYFGPGTRLTVT.

The rearrangement uses TRBV6-1 and TRBJ1-1, with D maybe TRBD1 (5 bases). The germline CDR1 and CDR2 sequences are MNHNS and SASEGT. CDR3 size: 17 residues. Trimming stripped 3 bases from V and 0 bases from J, with 17 bases between. The CDR3 sequence is CASSDPGAGRVNTEAFF. CDR3 in DNA: TGTGCCAGCAGTGACCCTGGAGCAGGGAGGGTGAACACTGAAGCTTTCTTT.

The rearrangement links TRBV6-4 to TRBJ2-3; the D gene is possibly TRBD2 (7 bases). Germline V gene sequence: CDR1 MRHNA, CDR2 SNTAGT. V lost 4 bases and J lost 0, with 14 bases in between. CDR3 length: 16 amino acids. Here the CDR3 reads CASSGRGTSSTDTQYF. The CDR3, as DNA: TGTGCCAGCAGTGGGCGGGGGACATCTAGCACAGATACGCAGTATTTT.

This chain links TRBV6-5 with TRBJ2-7, with D tentatively TRBD1 (6 bases). Germline CDR1 MNHEY, CDR2 SVGAGI. CDR3 size: 13 residues. The V and J ends lost 4 bases and 3 bases respectively, with 10 bases between them. Written as DNA, the CDR3 is TGTGCCAGCAGTTCGGGCAGGGGCTACGAGCAGTACTTC. Translated: CASSSGRGYEQYF.

This clone was seen only a few times. The V gene is TRBV5-5, the J gene TRBJ2-3, with D possibly TRBD2 on 6 matching bases. Trimming pared 4 bases from V and 0 bases from J, leaving 24 bases between. CDR3 length equals 19 residues. Germline V gene data show CDR1 as SGHKS and CDR2 as YYEKEE (reference sequence). In nucleotides, the CDR3 is TGTGCCAGCAGCCATGCGGGGAGCAACGAACTTTCTAGCACAGATACGCAGTATTTT. Protein product: CASSHAGSNELSSTDTQYF.

This clone was counted between two and nine times. This chain links TRBV6-5 with TRBJ2-2; the D gene is possibly TRBD2 (5 bases). The CDR3 has 13 residues. Germline CDR1 reads MNHEY; CDR2 reads SVGAGI. V was shortened by 10 bases and J by 6 bases, with 15 bases between the two germline ends. Written as DNA, the CDR3 is TGTGCCACGGCGAGGGCGGCGGCCGGGGAGCTGTTTTTT. Amino acid sequence: CATARAAAGELFF.

CDR3 loop: CASSQLSGGAWGRDYEQYF. The CDR3 nucleotides are TGCGCCAGCAGCCAATTGAGCGGGGGGGCCTGGGGAAGGGACTACGAGCAGTACTTC. The V gene is TRBV4-1, the J gene TRBJ2-7; 10 bases line up with TRBD2. V lost 2 bases, J lost 3 bases, and 16 bases stayed unmatched. The germline V gene has CDR1 MGHRA and CDR2 YSYEKL. The CDR3 covers 19 residues.

The V call is TRBV2, the J call TRBJ1-2; 7 positions match TRBD1. V trimming: 6 bases; J trimming: 4 bases; junction bases outside the gene matches: 8. Germline V lookup: CDR1 SNHLY, CDR2 FYNNEI. There are 14 residues in the CDR3. CDR3 residues: CASSQVTGTYGYTF. The DNA for the CDR3 is TGTGCCAGCAGCCAAGTGACAGGGACCTATGGCTACACCTTC.

This sequence joins TRBV5-1 and TRBJ1-4; D may be TRBD1 (5 bases). Germline V gene lookup returns CDR1 SGHRS and CDR2 YFSETQ. This CDR3 comprises 13 residues. Trimming took 1 base from V and 10 from J, leaving 11 bases between them. The CDR3 loop reads CASSLSSQGKLFF. For the CDR3, the DNA is TGCGCCAGCAGCTTGTCATCCCAGGGAAAACTGTTTTTT.

The V and J genes are TRBV12-3 or TRBV12-4 and TRBJ1-1; no reliable D call. The ends were cut back, 9 bases at V and 7 bases at J, with 12 bases in the middle. The CDR3 extends over 11 amino acids. CDR3 protein: CARQPVDEAFF. For the CDR3, the DNA is TGTGCCAGACAGCCGGTGGATGAAGCTTTCTTT.

On this clone: Other DNA sequences in this specimen translate into the identical CDR3. This chain connects TRBV3-1 (or the pseudogene TRBV3-2) to TRBJ1-3; D is uncertain. V gave up 1 base and J gave up 2 bases, with 6 bases separating them. Germline lookup yields CDR1 LGHDT and CDR2 YNNKEL (reference sequence). The CDR3 sequence is 14 residues long. This chain's CDR3 is CASSQGGPGNTIYF. Written as DNA, the CDR3 is TGTGCCAGCAGCCAAGGAGGCCCTGGAAACACCATATATTTT.

The chain recombines TRBV6-5 with TRBJ1-1; D ambiguous. V gave up 0 bases and J gave up 2 bases, with 7 bases separating them. Germline-derived CDR1 and CDR2 are MNHEY and SVGAGI. The CDR3 covers 14 residues. CDR3 region: CASSYSGVNTEAFF. The CDR3 bases are TGTGCCAGCAGTTACTCCGGAGTTAACACTGAAGCTTTCTTT.

This sequence joins TRBV30 and TRBJ1-2, with 8 positions matching TRBD1. This CDR3 has 14 residues. Trimming at V came to 1 base and at J to 5 bases, leaving 6 bases not matched to a gene. The germline gives CDR1 GTSNPN, CDR2 SVGIG (reference sequence). CDR3 loop: CAWSARQGKYGYTF. CDR3 nucleotides: TGTGCCTGGAGTGCCAGACAGGGGAAGTATGGCTACACCTTC.

This sequence joins TRBV19 and TRBJ1-1; 9 bases line up with TRBD1. The CDR3 contains 15 residues. The germline V gene encodes CDR1 LNHDA and CDR2 SQIVND (reference sequence). V lost 2 bases and J lost 1; bases outside the gene matches: 2. CDR3 region: CASSIRGQGNTEAFF. In nucleotides, the CDR3 is TGTGCCAGTAGTATAAGGGGACAGGGGAACACTGAAGCTTTCTTT.

The chain combines TRBV10-2 with TRBJ1-2; D is uncertain. The germline CDR1 and CDR2 sequences are WSHSY and SAAADI. V lost 2 bases, J lost 4 bases, and 11 bases lay in between. The CDR3 runs 14 residues. CDR3 in DNA: TGCGCCAGCAGTGAGGTCAAAGGACTCTATGGCTACACCTTC. It is translated as CASSEVKGLYGYTF.

The CDR3 bases are TGTGCCAGCAGCGACAGGTGGTATGGCTACACCTTC. As protein: CASSDRWYGYTF. V gene TRBV14 combines with J gene TRBJ1-2; possibly TRBD1 for D (6 bases). CDR3 length: 12 amino acids. V was shortened by 5 bases and J by 5 bases, with 9 bases between the two germline ends. Germline V gene sequence: CDR1 SGHDN, CDR2 FVKESK.

This clone was observed a handful of times. The chain uses TRBV2 and TRBJ1-5, with 10 positions matching TRBD1. Germline V CDR1 and CDR2: SNHLY, FYNNEI. CDR3 length: 15 residues. J gave up 2 bases and V 6 bases, and 4 bases lay outside the gene matches. CDR3 sequence (DNA): TGTGCCAGCAGCCCGGACAGGGGGGGCAATCAGCCCCAGCATTTT. Protein sequence: CASSPDRGGNQPQHF.

The J gene is TRBJ2-3, the V gene TRBV27; D might be TRBD1 (6 bases). CDR3 length: 15 amino acids. Trimming took 7 bases from V and 2 from J, leaving 16 bases between them. CDR1 is MNHEY, CDR2 SMNVEV, per germline (reference sequence). For the CDR3, the DNA is TGTGCCAGCACCGCGATGGGGGCTACCACAGATACGCAGTATTTT. Translated, it gives CASTAMGATTDTQYF.

This clone was observed a single time. The genes are TRBV2 and TRBJ2-7, with TRBD2 matching over 11 bases. V dropped 6 bases and J dropped 4; count of bases not matched to a gene: 8. CDR3 length: 15 residues. The germline V gene has CDR1 SNHLY and CDR2 FYNNEI. CDR3 amino acids: CASRVSSGGFYEQYF. CDR3 sequence (DNA): TGTGCCAGCAGAGTGTCTAGCGGGGGGTTTTACGAGCAGTACTTC.

This clone occurred a few times. The rearrangement uses TRBV7-9 and TRBJ2-2, with 7 bases lining up with TRBD1. The germline V gene encodes CDR1 SEHNR and CDR2 FQNEAQ (reference sequence). This CDR3 region has 15 residues. V lost 5 bases and J lost 6; bases outside the gene matches: 9. The CDR3 DNA sequence: TGTGCCAGCAGCCCCACTAACAGGGGTGCCGGGGAGCTGTTTTTT. Protein product: CASSPTNRGAGELFF.